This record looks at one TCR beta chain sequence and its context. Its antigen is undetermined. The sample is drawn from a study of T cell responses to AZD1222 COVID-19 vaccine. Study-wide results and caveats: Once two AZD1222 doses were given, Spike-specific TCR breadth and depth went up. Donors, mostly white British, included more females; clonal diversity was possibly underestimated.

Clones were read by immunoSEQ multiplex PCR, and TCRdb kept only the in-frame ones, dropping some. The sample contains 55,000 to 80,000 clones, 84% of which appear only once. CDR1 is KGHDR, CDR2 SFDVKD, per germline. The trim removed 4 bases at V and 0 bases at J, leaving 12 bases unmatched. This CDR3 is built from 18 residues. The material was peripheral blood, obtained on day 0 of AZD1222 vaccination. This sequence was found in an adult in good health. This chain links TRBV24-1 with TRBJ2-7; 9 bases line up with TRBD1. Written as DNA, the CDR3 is TGTGCCACCAGTGAGGGGACAGGGCACGGTCCAATCTCCTACGAGCAGTACTTC. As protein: CATSEGTGHGPISYEQYF.